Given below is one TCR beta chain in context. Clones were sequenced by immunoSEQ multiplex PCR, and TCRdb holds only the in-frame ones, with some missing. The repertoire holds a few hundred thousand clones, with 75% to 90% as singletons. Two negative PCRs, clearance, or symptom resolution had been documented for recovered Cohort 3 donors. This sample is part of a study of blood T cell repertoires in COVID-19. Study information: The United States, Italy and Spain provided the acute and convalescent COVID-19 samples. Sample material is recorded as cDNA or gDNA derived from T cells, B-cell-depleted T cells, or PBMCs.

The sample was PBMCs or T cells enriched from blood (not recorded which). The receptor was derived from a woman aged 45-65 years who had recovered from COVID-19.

The CDR3 sequence: CASSDHTGASYNEQFF. Written as DNA, the CDR3 is TGTGCCAGCAGTGACCACACAGGGGCTAGCTACAATGAGCAGTTCTTC. J is TRBJ2-1 and V is TRBV6-4; 7 bases fit TRBD1. Losses at the gene ends were 2 bases for V and 3 bases for J; bases not matched to a gene: 7. Germline V gene data show CDR1 as MRHNA and CDR2 as SNTAGT. This CDR3 region has 16 residues.